Following are 12 T cell receptor beta chains from one sample sequenced in a study of cytomegalovirus exposure and HLA in healthy donors. Clones were sequenced by immunoSEQ multiplex PCR, and TCRdb holds only the in-frame ones, with some missing. This sample has some 170,000 clones, with about nine tenths found just once. Sequenced sample: PBMCs. The source of these receptors is a woman younger than 45 in good health and CMV-seronegative.

The chain uses TRBV30 and TRBJ2-5, with 7 nucleotides matching TRBD1. The germline gives CDR1 GTSNPN, CDR2 SVGIG (reference sequence). V trimming: 2 bases; J trimming: 1 base; junction bases outside the gene matches: 4. CDR3 length: 14 amino acids. Here the CDR3 reads CAWSPDRVQETQYF. CDR3 DNA: TGTGCCTGGAGTCCCGACAGGGTCCAAGAGACCCAGTACTTC.

The chain employs TRBV2 and TRBJ2-5; 8 bases align to TRBD2. Germline values: CDR1 SNHLY, CDR2 FYNNEI. This CDR3 region has 13 residues. V lost 7 bases to trimming and J lost 6 bases; unmatched junction nucleotides: 7. CDR3 DNA sequence: TGTGCCAGCAATCAGCGGGAGCGCAAGACCCAGTACTTC. Translated, it gives CASNQRERKTQYF.

This clone has more than one count but fewer than ten. The chain is built from TRBV2 and TRBJ2-7; weak D call: TRBD2 (5 bases). Germline assignment: CDR1 SNHLY and CDR2 FYNNEI. V lost 1 base, J lost 5 bases, and 15 bases lay in between. CDR3 length: 15 amino acids. CDR3 coding DNA: TGTGCCAGCAGTGAAGATCGGGCCGCGGGCCACGAGCAGTACTTC. Translated, it gives CASSEDRAAGHEQYF. The full variable domain, its missing parts supplied by reference TRBV2 and TRBJ2-7, is EPEVTQTPSHQVTQMGQEVILRCVPISNHLYFYWYRQILGQKVEFLVSFYNNEISEKSEIFDDQFSVERPDGSNFTLKIRSTKLEDSAMYFCASSEDRAAGHEQYFGPGTRLTVT.

The chain is built from TRBV19 and TRBJ2-7; D not resolved. There are 17 residues in the CDR3. Germline-derived CDR1 and CDR2 are LNHDA and SQIVND (reference sequence). Trimming cost V 5 bases and J 0 bases, with 20 bases left between them. The DNA for the CDR3 is TGTGCCAGTAGTGTCCGCCCAGTGAGCAGATCCTCCTACGAGCAGTACTTC. Translated: CASSVRPVSRSSYEQYF. Full variable domain (missing parts from reference TRBV19 and TRBJ2-7): DGGITQSPKYLFRKEGQNVTLSCEQNLNHDAMYWYRQDPGQGLRLIYYSQIVNDFQKGDIAEGYSVSREKKESFPLTVTSAQKNPTAFYLCASSVRPVSRSSYEQYFGPGTRLTVT.

This clone was seen more than once but under ten times. Other DNA variants within this sample encode the same CDR3. The rearrangement links TRBV19 to TRBJ2-7; possible D gene TRBD2, 6 bases. Trimming left V 3 bases short and J 1 base short, with 7 bases between. The CDR3 is 13 residues long. Looked up from germline, CDR1 is LNHDA and CDR2 is SQIVND (reference sequence). The DNA for the CDR3 is TGTGCCAGTAGTATCGGGGGTTCCTACGAGCAGTACTTC. Residues: CASSIGGSYEQYF.

The chain combines TRBV28 with TRBJ1-5; 7 bases agree with TRBD1. The germline gives CDR1 MDHEN, CDR2 SYDVKM. V shed 5 bases and J 1 base; nucleotides not matched to a gene: 17. The CDR3 is 19 residues long. In DNA form, the CDR3 reads TGTGCCAGCAGTCCCCAACCAGGGGGAAGGGGGTACAGCAATCAGCCCCAGCATTTT. As protein: CASSPQPGGRGYSNQPQHF.

The CDR3 DNA is TGCGCCAGCAGCTTGGCCTGGGGACTAGCGGGGGGGCGAGCGATCAGAAGCTCCTACAATGAGCAGTTCTTC. Its translation is CASSLAWGLAGGRAIRSSYNEQFF. The chain joins TRBV5-1 to TRBJ2-1, with TRBD2 matching over 16 bases. The V segment lost 0 bases and the J segment 0 bases; nucleotides outside the gene matches: 18. The V gene's germline CDR1 is SGHRS and CDR2 YFSETQ. CDR3 length equals 24 residues.

The J gene is TRBJ2-1, the V gene TRBV18, with 9 positions matching TRBD1. Germline lookup yields CDR1 KGHSH and CDR2 LQKENI. This CDR3 has 18 residues. With 3 bases clipped from V and 0 bases from J, the junction kept 9 bases outside the gene matches. For the CDR3, the DNA is TGTGCCAGCTCACCCCTGGGACAGGGCGCTATCTCCTACAATGAGCAGTTCTTC. This sequence encodes CASSPLGQGAISYNEQFF. Full variable domain (rest looked up from reference TRBV18 and TRBJ2-1): NAGVMQNPRHLVRRRGQEARLRCSPMKGHSHVYWYRQLPEEGLKFMVYLQKENIIDESGMPKERFSAEFPKEGPSILRIQQVVRGDSAAYFCASSPLGQGAISYNEQFFGPGTRLTVL.

This clone was recorded once. V usage is TRBV9 and J usage is TRBJ2-3; 11 bases match TRBD1. With V trimmed by 2 bases and J by 1 base, 3 bases remained unmatched. This CDR3 region has 16 residues. The germline CDR1 and CDR2 sequences are SGDLS and YYNGEE. The CDR3 reads CASSVRGQGGTDTQYF. The CDR3 nucleotides read TGTGCCAGCAGCGTTCGGGGACAGGGGGGCACAGATACGCAGTATTTT.

The chain uses TRBV28 and TRBJ1-1; 8 nucleotides align to TRBD1. Germline CDR1 and CDR2: MDHEN and SYDVKM. This CDR3 has 14 amino acids. V was pared by 2 bases and J by 1 base, with 0 bases of the junction left unmatched. CDR3 bases: TGTGCCAGCAGTTTAACAGGGGGGAACACTGAAGCTTTCTTT. Its translation is CASSLTGGNTEAFF.

The rearrangement joins TRBV6-5 to TRBJ2-3; maybe TRBD2 (5 bases). There are 13 residues in the CDR3. From germline, CDR1 is MNHEY and CDR2 SVGAGI. Trimming took off 5 bases at V and 6 bases at J, with 12 bases between the two ends. This CDR3 reads CASSRLEADTQYF. As DNA, the CDR3 is TGTGCCAGCAGTCGACTGGAGGCGGATACGCAGTATTTT.

V usage is TRBV19 and J usage is TRBJ2-7, with 8 bases that match TRBD2. This CDR3 is built from 16 residues. Germline V CDR1 and CDR2: LNHDA, SQIVND (reference sequence). The ends lost 0 bases at V and 3 bases at J; junction bases unmatched: 7. CDR3 sequence: CASSIDEAGGHYEQYF. The DNA for the CDR3 is TGTGCCAGTAGTATAGATGAGGCGGGAGGACACTACGAGCAGTACTTC.